This T cell receptor beta chain appears in the sequencing data of a study of blood T cell repertoires in COVID-19. Background on the study: COVID-19 samples collected from the United States, Italy and Spain covered acute and convalescent phases. Nucleic acid was either cDNA or gDNA, and it came from T cells, B-cell-depleted T cells, or PBMCs.

Trimming removed 2 bases from V and 0 bases from J, with 9 bases in between. The CDR3 has 15 amino acids. Per germline, CDR1 SGHNT and CDR2 YYREEE (reference sequence). In the original workflow: Using reference gene primer amplification, nucleated cell counts were estimated. Libraries were prepared by immunoSEQ multiplex PCR; TCRdb keeps only in-frame clonotypes and omits some of them. D and trimming were read from the DNA, whereas the V and J calls and clone size are those reported in that table. The sample gives approximately 120,000 clones, around nine tenths of which show up once; around 2.2% is in the top ten.

The specimen was peripheral blood. This TCR was sampled from a man between 45 and 60 years old with COVID-19, enrolled during active disease. This chain connects TRBV5-4 to TRBJ1-3; D might be TRBD1 (5 bases). In nucleotides, the CDR3 is TGTGCCAGCAGCTTCCAGGGTAACTCTGGAAACACCATATATTTT. Translating gives CASSFQGNSGNTIYF. Together with reference TRBV5-4 and TRBJ1-3, the CDR3 gives the full variable domain: ETGVTQSPTHLIKTRGQQVTLRCSSQSGHNTVSWYQQALGQGPQFIFQYYREEENGRGNFPPRFSGLQFPNYSSELNVNALELDDSALYLCASSFQGNSGNTIYFGEGSWLTVV.